The present T cell receptor beta chain was sequenced within a study of OX40 agonist ivuxolimab in advanced cancers. Remarks on this clone: What it recognizes is unknown.

Produced via immunoSEQ multiplex PCR; TCRdb's table is partial and in-frame only. The sample shows 23,000 or so clones, 84% of them seen only once. CDR3 size: 15 residues. Germline values: CDR1 SGHNT, CDR2 YENEEA. V dropped 5 bases and J dropped 6; count of bases not matched to a gene: 8. General study findings and limits: Among the nonresponders, some also had low normalized T-cell clonal expansion. Individuals who were partial responders at 0.1-3.0 mg/kg had clonal expansion that ranked among the lowest.

The material was CD4+ or CD8+ T cells sorted from blood, obtained in a trial of the OX40 agonist ivuxolimab. The sequence was obtained from an adult with an advanced solid tumor such as melanoma, head and neck, liver or kidney cancer. V usage is TRBV11-3 and J usage is TRBJ2-1, with TRBD2 matching over 9 bases. The chain's CDR3 is CASSLTSGGRNEQFF. The CDR3 region has the DNA TGTGCCAGCAGCCTGACTAGCGGAGGGCGCAATGAGCAGTTCTTC.